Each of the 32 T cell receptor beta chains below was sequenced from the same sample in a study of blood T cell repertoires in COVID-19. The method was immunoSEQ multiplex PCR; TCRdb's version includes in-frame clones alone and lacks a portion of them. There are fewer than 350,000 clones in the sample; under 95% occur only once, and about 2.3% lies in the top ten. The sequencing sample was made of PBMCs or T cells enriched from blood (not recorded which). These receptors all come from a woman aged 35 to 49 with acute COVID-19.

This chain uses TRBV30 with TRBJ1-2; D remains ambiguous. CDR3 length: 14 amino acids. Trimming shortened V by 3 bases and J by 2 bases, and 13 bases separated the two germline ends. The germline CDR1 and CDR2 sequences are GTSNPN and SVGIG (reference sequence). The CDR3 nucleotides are TGTGCCTGGAGACCTCGGGGTTTGAACTATGGCTACACCTTC. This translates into CAWRPRGLNYGYTF.

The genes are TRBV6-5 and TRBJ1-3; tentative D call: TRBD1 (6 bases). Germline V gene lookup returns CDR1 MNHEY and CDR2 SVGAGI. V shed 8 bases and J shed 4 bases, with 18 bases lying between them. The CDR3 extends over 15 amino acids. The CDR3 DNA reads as TGTGCCAGCCTCTCCCCCGGAACAGGGGGAAACACCATATATTTT. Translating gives CASLSPGTGGNTIYF.

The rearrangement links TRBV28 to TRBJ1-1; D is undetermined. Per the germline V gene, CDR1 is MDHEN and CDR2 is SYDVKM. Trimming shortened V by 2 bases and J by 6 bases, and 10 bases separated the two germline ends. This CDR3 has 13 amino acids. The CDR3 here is CASSLSLQAEAFF. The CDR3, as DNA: TGTGCCAGCAGTTTAAGCCTGCAGGCTGAAGCTTTCTTT.

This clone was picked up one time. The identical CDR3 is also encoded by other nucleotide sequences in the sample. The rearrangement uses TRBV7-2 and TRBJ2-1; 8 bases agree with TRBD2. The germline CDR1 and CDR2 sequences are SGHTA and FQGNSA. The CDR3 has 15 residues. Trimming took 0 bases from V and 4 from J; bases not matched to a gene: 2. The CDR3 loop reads CASSLASGDYNEQFF. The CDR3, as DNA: TGTGCCAGCAGCTTAGCTAGCGGGGATTACAATGAGCAGTTCTTC.

The CDR3 region is CASSSGQGKSYEQYF. DNA of the CDR3: TGTGCCAGCAGTTCCGGACAGGGGAAGTCCTACGAGCAGTACTTC. This chain links TRBV6-5 with TRBJ2-7, with 9 bases fitting TRBD1. The CDR3 extends over 15 amino acids. J was trimmed by 1 base and V by 4 bases; bases with no gene match: 5. Per the germline V gene, CDR1 is MNHEY and CDR2 is SVGAGI.

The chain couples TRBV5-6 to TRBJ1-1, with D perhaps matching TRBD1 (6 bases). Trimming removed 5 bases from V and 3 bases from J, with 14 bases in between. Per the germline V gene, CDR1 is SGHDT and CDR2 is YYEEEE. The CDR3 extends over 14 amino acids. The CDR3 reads CASRRGGPDTEAFF. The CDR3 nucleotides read TGTGCCAGCAGGAGGGGGGGGCCGGACACTGAAGCTTTCTTT.

Written as DNA, the CDR3 is TGTGCCAGCAGTGGACTAGCCGATAGCAATCAGCCCCAGCATTTT. Residues: CASSGLADSNQPQHF. The rearrangement links TRBV28 to TRBJ1-5; D not resolved. The ends were cut back, 5 bases at V and 0 bases at J, with 11 bases in the middle. CDR3 length equals 15 residues. CDR1 is MDHEN and CDR2 is SYDVKM in the germline V gene.

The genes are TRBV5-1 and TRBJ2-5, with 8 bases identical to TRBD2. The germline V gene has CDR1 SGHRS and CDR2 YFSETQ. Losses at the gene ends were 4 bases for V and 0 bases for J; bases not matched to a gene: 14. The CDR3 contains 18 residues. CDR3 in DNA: TGCGCCAGCAGCCCGCTCCCGAACAGCGGGGGAGACCAAGAGACCCAGTACTTC. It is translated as CASSPLPNSGGDQETQYF. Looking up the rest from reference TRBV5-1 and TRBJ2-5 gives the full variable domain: KAGVTQTPRYLIKTRGQQVTLSCSPISGHRSVSWYQQTPGQGLQFLFEYFSETQRNKGNFPGRFSGRQFSNSRSEMNVSTLELGDSALYLCASSPLPNSGGDQETQYFGPGTRLLVL.

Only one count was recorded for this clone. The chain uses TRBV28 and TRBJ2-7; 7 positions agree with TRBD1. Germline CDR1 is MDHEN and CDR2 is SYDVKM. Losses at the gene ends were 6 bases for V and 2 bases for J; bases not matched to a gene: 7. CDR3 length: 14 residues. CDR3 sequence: CASSYPGGPYEQYF. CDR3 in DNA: TGTGCCAGCAGCTACCCAGGGGGACCCTACGAGCAGTACTTC.

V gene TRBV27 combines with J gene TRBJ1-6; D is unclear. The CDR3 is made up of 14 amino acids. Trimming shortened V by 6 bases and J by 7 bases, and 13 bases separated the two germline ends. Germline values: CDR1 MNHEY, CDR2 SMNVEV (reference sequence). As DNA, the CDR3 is TGTGCCAGCAGGGGCGTGGGCTGGAATTCACCCCTCCACTTT. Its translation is CASRGVGWNSPLHF.

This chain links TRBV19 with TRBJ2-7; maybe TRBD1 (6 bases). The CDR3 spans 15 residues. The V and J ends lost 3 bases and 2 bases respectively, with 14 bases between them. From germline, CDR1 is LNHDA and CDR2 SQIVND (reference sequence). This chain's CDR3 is CASSIGAGAAYEQYF. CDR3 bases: TGTGCCAGTAGTATTGGGGCAGGGGCGGCCTACGAGCAGTACTTC. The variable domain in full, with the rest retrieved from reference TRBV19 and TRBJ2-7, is DGGITQSPKYLFRKEGQNVTLSCEQNLNHDAMYWYRQDPGQGLRLIYYSQIVNDFQKGDIAEGYSVSREKKESFPLTVTSAQKNPTAFYLCASSIGAGAAYEQYFGPGTRLTVT.

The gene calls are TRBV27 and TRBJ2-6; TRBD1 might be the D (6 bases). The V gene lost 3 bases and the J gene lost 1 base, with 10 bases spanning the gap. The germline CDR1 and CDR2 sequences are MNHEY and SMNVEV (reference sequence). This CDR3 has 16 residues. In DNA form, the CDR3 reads TGTGCCAGCAGTTTGCTCACAGGGTCTGGGGCCAACGTCCTGACTTTC. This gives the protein CASSLLTGSGANVLTF.

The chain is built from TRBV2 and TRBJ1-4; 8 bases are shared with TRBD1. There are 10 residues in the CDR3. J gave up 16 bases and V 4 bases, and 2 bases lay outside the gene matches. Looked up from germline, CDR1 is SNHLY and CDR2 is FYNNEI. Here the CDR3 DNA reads TGTGCCAGCAGTGGACAGGGGTGGTTTTTT. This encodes CASSGQGWFF.

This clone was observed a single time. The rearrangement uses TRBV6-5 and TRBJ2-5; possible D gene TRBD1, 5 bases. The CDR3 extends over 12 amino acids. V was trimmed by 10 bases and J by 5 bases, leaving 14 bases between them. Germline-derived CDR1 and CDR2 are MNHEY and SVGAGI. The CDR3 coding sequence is TGTGCCATTTCTAGGGGTGGGGAGACCCAGTACTTC. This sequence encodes CAISRGGETQYF.

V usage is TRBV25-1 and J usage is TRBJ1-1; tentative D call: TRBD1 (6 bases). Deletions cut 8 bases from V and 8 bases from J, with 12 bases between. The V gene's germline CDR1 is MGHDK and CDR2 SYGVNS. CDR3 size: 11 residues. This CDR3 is CASEQTGEAFF. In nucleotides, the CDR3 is TGTGCCAGCGAACAGACAGGCGAAGCTTTCTTT.

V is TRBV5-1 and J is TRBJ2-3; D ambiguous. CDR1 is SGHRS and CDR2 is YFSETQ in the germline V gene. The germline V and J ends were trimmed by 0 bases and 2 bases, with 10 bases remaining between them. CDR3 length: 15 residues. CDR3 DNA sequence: TGCGCCAGCAGCTTGGCTAGTAGTTACACAGATACGCAGTATTTT. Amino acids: CASSLASSYTDTQYF.

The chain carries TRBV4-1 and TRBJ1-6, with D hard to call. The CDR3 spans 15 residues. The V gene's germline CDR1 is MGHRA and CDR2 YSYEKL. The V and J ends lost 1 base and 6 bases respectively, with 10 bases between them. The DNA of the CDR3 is TGCGCCAGCAGCCAAGGGCGGGGATCTAATTCACCCCTCCACTTT. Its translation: CASSQGRGSNSPLHF.

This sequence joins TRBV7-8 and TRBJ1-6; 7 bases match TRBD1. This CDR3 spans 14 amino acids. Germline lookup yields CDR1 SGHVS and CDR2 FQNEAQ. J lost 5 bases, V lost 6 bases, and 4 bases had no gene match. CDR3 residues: CASRPGTDNSPLHF. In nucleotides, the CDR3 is TGTGCCAGCAGACCCGGGACAGATAATTCACCCCTCCACTTT.

CDR3 coding DNA: TGTGCCAACGGACAGGGGTATAATTCACCCCTCCACTTT. It specifies CANGQGYNSPLHF. The chain is built from TRBV10-3 and TRBJ1-6, with 9 positions matching TRBD1. CDR1 and CDR2 (germline): ENHRY, SYGVKD. The junction had 2 bases not matched to a gene; V was cut back by 10 bases and J by 4 bases. The CDR3 extends over 13 amino acids.

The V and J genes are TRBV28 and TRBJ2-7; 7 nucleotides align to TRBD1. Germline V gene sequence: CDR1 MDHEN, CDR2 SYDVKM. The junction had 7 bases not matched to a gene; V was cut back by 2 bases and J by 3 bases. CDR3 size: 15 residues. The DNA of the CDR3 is TGTGCCAGCAGTTTAGATACAGGGGCGATCTACGAGCAGTACTTC. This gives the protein CASSLDTGAIYEQYF.

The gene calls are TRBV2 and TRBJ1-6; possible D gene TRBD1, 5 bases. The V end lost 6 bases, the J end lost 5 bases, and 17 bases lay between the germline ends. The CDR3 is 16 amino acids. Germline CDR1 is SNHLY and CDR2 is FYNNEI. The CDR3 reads CASRPPDIKDNSPLHF. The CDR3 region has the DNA TGTGCCAGCAGACCACCGGACATAAAGGATAATTCACCCCTCCACTTT.

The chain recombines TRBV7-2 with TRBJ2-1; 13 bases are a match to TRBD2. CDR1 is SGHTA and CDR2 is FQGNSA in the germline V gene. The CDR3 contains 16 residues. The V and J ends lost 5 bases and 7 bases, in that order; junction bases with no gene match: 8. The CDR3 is CASSIQLAGGRNEQFF. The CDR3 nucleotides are TGTGCCAGCAGCATTCAACTAGCGGGAGGGAGAAATGAGCAGTTCTTC.

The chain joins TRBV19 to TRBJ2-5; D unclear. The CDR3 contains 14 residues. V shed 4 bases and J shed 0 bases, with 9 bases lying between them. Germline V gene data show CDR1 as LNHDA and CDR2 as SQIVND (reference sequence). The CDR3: CASSNIANQETQYF. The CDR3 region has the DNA TGTGCCAGTAGTAACATCGCAAACCAAGAGACCCAGTACTTC.

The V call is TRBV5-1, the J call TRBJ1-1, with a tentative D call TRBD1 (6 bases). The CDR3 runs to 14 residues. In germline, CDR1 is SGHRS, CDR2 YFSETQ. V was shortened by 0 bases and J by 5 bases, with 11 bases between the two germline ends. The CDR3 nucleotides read TGCGCCAGCAGCTTGGCTCAGGGGATGACTGAAGCTTTCTTT. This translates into CASSLAQGMTEAFF.

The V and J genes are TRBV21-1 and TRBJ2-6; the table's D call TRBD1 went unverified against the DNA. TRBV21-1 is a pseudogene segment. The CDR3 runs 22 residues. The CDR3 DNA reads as TGTGCCAGCAGCAAAAAAAGGGGATGCGAGGGGGTCTTTATGTCTGGGGCCAACGTCCTGACTTTC. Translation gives CASSKKRGCEGVFMSGANVLTF.

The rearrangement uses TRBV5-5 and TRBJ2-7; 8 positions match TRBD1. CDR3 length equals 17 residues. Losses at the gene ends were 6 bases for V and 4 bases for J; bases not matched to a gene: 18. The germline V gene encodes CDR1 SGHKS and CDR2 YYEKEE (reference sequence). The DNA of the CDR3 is TGTGCCAGCACCAGTACAAACCGGACAGGGAGATTTTACGAGCAGTACTTC. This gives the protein CASTSTNRTGRFYEQYF.

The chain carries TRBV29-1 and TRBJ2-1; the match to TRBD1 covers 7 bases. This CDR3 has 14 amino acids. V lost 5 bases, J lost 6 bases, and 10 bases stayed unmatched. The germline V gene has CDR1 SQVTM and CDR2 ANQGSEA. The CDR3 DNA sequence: TGCAGCGTTACTGGGGCAGGGGGAGTCAATGAGCAGTTCTTC. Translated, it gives CSVTGAGGVNEQFF.

The CDR3 nucleotides are TGTGCCAGCAGTTACTCTAGTTGGAACACCGGGGAGCTGTTTTTT. It encodes CASSYSSWNTGELFF. This chain uses TRBV6-5 with TRBJ2-2; D gene ambiguous. Trimming left V 0 bases short and J 1 base short, with 6 bases between. Germline V gene lookup returns CDR1 MNHEY and CDR2 SVGAGI. This CDR3 is 15 amino acids long.

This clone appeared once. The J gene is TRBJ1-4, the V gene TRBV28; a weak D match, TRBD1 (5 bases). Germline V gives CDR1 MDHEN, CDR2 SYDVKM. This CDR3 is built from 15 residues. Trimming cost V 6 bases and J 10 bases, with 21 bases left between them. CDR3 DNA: TGTGCCAGCAGCGAGCAGGGACTTAATCGGGGAAAACTGTTTTTT. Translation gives CASSEQGLNRGKLFF.

The CDR3 region has the DNA TGTGCCAGCATTGGCCTGAGACAGGGAGAATCGCCAAAAGAGACCCAGTACTTC. This gives the protein CASIGLRQGESPKETQYF. The J gene is TRBJ2-5, the V gene TRBV28, with 7 bases identical to TRBD1. Trimming took 7 bases from V and 3 from J; bases not matched to a gene: 20. The CDR3 has 18 amino acids. CDR1 and CDR2 (germline): MDHEN, SYDVKM.

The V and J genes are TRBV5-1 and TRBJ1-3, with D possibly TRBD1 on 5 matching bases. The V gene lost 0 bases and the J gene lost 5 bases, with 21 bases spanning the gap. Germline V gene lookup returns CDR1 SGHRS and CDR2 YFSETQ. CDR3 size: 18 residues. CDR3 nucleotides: TGCGCCAGCAGCTTGGCCGGGTCAGGGCAGACCCGGAGAAACACCATATATTTT. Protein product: CASSLAGSGQTRRNTIYF.

CDR3 nucleotides: TGTGCCAGCGGGCTCGGGGGAGAGAACACTGAAGCTTTCTTT. It yields the protein CASGLGGENTEAFF. The gene calls are TRBV11-3 and TRBJ1-1; maybe TRBD1 (5 bases). Trimming took 8 bases from V and 1 from J, leaving 14 bases between them. Germline V lookup: CDR1 SGHNT, CDR2 YENEEA. The CDR3 is 14 residues long. The full variable domain, with the rest looked up from reference TRBV11-3 and TRBJ1-1, is EAGVVQSPRYKIIEKKQPVAFWCNPISGHNTLYWYLQNLGQGPELLIRYENEEAVDDSQLPKDRFSAERLKGVDSTLKIQPAELGDSAVYLCASGLGGENTEAFFGQGTRLTVV.